These 5 T cell receptor beta chains were all obtained from the same sample, sequenced in a study of T cell repertoires in cytomegalovirus infection. TCRdb re-called the reads through MiXCR, storing one row per CDR3 protein. The table has hundreds of thousands of distinct CDR3 sequences, around 24% seen once. Source material: CD8+ T cells from PBMCs. These receptors were collected from a human donor in good health (CMV status not recorded). Some clones in this sample may be carry-over from other donors' samples.

In its sample, this clonotype was seen many times. The chain employs TRBV7-2 and TRBJ2-3; 9 nucleotides align to TRBD1. V lost 5 bases, J lost 3 bases, and 6 bases stayed unmatched. Germline values: CDR1 SGHTA, CDR2 FQGNSA. The CDR3 is made up of 15 amino acids. CDR3 loop: CASSPTGGLTDTQYF. The CDR3 coding sequence is TGTGCCAGCAGCCCGACAGGGGGGTTGACAGATACGCAGTATTTT.

Regarding this clonotype: It is likely a read error, because the conserved phenylalanine at the end of the CDR3 is missing. This sequence joins TRBV20-1 and TRBJ1-1, with TRBD1 identical over 7 bases. The germline gives CDR1 DFQATT, CDR2 SNEGSKA (reference sequence). J gave up 0 bases and V 3 bases, and 4 bases lay outside the gene matches. The CDR3 runs 14 residues. The CDR3 here is CSARDDRVNTEAFL. The CDR3 nucleotides are TGCAGTGCTAGGGACGACAGGGTGAACACTGAAGCTTTCCTT.

The chain carries TRBV27 and TRBJ2-5; TRBD1 or TRBD2 may be the D gene (5 bases each). This CDR3 spans 14 amino acids. Trimming shortened V by 5 bases and J by 5 bases, and 15 bases separated the two germline ends. CDR1 is MNHEY, CDR2 SMNVEV, per germline (reference sequence). The CDR3: CASSPGSWGETQYF. CDR3 sequence (DNA): TGTGCCAGCAGTCCCGGGTCTTGGGGGGAGACCCAGTACTTC.

This clonotype has just a few counts. This rearrangement joins TRBV20-1 to TRBJ1-1; possibly TRBD1 for D (5 bases). V was shortened by 6 bases and J by 0 bases, with 11 bases between the two germline ends. The CDR3 has 13 residues. CDR1 DFQATT and CDR2 SNEGSKA come from the germline V gene (reference sequence). CDR3 loop: CSAPGLLNTEAFF. CDR3 nucleotides: TGCAGTGCCCCGGGACTCTTGAACACTGAAGCTTTCTTT.

Many counts were recorded for this clonotype. V gene TRBV6-5 combines with J gene TRBJ1-1, with D hard to call. CDR3 length: 15 residues. V was trimmed by 10 bases and J by 1 base, leaving 19 bases between them. Germline CDR1 is MNHEY and CDR2 is SVGAGI. The CDR3 is CATYPLKVGNTEAFF. Here the CDR3 DNA reads TGTGCCACCTACCCTCTGAAGGTTGGGAACACTGAAGCTTTCTTT.